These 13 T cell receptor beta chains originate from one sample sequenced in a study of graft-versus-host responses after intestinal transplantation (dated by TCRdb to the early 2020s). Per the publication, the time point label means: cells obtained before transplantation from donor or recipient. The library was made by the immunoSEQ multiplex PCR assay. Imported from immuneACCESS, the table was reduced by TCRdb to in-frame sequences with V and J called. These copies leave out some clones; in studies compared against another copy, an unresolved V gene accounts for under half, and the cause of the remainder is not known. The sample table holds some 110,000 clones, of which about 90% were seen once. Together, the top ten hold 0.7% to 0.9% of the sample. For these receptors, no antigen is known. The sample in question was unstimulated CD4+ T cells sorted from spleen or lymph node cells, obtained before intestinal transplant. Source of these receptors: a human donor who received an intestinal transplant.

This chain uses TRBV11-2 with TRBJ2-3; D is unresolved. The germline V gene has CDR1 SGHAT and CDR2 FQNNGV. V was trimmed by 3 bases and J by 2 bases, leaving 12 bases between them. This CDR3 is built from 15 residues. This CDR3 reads CASSLGSLVTDTQYF. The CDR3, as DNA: TGTGCCAGCAGCTTGGGTTCGTTAGTCACAGATACGCAGTATTTT.

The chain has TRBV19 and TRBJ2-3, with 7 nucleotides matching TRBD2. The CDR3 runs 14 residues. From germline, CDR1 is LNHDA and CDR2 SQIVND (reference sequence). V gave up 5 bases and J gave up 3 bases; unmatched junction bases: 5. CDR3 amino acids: CASSQRERTDTQYF. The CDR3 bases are TGTGCCAGTAGTCAGCGGGAAAGGACAGATACGCAGTATTTT.

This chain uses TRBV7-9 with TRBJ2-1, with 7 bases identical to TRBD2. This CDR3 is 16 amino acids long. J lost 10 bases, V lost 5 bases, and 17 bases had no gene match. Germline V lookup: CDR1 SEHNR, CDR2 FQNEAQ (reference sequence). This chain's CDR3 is CASSHGMGLLKGEQFF. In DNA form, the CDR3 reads TGTGCCAGCAGCCACGGGATGGGACTACTTAAAGGGGAGCAGTTCTTC.

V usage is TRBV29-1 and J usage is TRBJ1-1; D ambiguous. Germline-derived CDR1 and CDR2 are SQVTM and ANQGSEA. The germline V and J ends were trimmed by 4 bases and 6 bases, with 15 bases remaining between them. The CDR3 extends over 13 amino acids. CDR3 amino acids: CSVVERAGAEAFF. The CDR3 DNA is TGCAGCGTTGTTGAGCGGGCCGGGGCTGAAGCTTTCTTT. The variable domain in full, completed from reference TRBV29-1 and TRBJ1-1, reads SAVISQKPSRDICQRGTSLTIQCQVDSQVTMMFWYRQQPGQSLTLIATANQGSEATYESGFVIDKFPISRPNLTFSTLTVSNMSPEDSSIYLCSVVERAGAEAFFGQGTRLTVV.

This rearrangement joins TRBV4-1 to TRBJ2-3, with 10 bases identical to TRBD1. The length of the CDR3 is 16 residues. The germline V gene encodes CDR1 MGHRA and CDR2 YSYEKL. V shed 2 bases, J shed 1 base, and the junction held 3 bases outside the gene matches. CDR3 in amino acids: CASSQRGTGGTDTQYF. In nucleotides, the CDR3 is TGCGCCAGCAGCCAACGCGGGACAGGGGGCACAGATACGCAGTATTTT.

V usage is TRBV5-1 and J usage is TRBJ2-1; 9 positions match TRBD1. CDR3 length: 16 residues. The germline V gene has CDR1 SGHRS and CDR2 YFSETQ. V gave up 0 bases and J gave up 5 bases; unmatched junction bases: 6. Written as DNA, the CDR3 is TGCGCCAGCAGCTTGGAGGCGGGACAGGGCCACAATGAGCAGTTCTTC. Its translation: CASSLEAGQGHNEQFF.

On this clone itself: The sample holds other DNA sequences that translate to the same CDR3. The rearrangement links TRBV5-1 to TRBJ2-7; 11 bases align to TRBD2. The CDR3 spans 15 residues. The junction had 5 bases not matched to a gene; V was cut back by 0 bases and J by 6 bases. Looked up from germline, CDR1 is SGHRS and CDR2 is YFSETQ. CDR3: CASSLGSGGAFEQYF. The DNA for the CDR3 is TGCGCCAGCAGCTTGGGTAGCGGGGGGGCTTTCGAGCAGTACTTC.

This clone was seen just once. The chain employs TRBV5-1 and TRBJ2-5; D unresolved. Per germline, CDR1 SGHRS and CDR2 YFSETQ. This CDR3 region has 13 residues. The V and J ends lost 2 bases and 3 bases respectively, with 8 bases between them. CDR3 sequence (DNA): TGCGCCAGCAGCTTTATTAGGGAAGAGACCCAGTACTTC. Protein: CASSFIREETQYF.

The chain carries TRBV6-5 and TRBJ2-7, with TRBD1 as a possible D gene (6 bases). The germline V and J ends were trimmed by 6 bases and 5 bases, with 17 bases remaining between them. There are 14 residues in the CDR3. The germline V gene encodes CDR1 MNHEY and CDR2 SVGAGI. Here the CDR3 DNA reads TGTGCCAGCAGCGATCCTTGGGGGCCGGACGAGCAGTACTTC. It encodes CASSDPWGPDEQYF.

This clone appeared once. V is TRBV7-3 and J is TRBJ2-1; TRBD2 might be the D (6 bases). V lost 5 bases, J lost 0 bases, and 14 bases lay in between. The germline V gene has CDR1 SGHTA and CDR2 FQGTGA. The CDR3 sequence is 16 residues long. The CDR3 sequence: CASSPGRAGSYNEQFF. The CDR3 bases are TGTGCCAGCAGCCCAGGTAGAGCGGGCTCCTACAATGAGCAGTTCTTC.

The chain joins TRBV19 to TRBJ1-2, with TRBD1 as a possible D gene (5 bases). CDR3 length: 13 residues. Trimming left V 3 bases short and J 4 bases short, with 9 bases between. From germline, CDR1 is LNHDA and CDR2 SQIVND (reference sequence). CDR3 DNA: TGTGCCAGTAGTATGCCCCAGGGCTATGGCTACACCTTC. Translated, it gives CASSMPQGYGYTF.

The CDR3 DNA sequence: TGTGCCAGCAGTTCTCCGGGACTGAGACTGTTTTTT. Encoded protein: CASSSPGLRLFF. The chain employs TRBV6-6 and TRBJ1-4, with D maybe TRBD1 (5 bases). This CDR3 has 12 residues. Germline CDR1 MNHNY, CDR2 SVGAGI (reference sequence). The germline V and J ends were trimmed by 4 bases and 13 bases, with 13 bases remaining between them.

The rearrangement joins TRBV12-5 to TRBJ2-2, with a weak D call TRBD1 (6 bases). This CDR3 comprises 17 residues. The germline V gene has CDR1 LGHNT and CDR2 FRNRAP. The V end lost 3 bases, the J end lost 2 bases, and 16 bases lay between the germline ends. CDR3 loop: CASGFGGQGRNTGELFF. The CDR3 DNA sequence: TGTGCTAGTGGTTTCGGTGGCCAGGGGCGAAACACCGGGGAGCTGTTTTTT. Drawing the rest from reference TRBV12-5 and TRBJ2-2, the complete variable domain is DARVTQTPRHKVTEMGQEVTMRCQPILGHNTVFWYRQTMMQGLELLAYFRNRAPLDDSGMPKDRFSAEMPDATLATLKIQPSEPRDSAVYFCASGFGGQGRNTGELFFGEGSRLTVL.